These 2 T cell receptor beta chains originate from one sample sequenced in a study of T cell responses to AZD1222 COVID-19 vaccine. Sequencing was performed with immunoSEQ multiplex PCR; in TCRdb, only in-frame clones are kept and a portion is missing. The sample lists more than 65,000 clones, approximately 83% occurring once. This specimen was peripheral blood, taken 28 days after the second AZD1222 dose. All receptors derive from an adult who received the AZD1222 COVID-19 vaccine.

V and J are TRBV10-3 and TRBJ1-5; D unclear. Trimming took 0 bases from V and 2 from J, leaving 5 bases between them. Germline-derived CDR1 and CDR2 are ENHRY and SYGVKD. This CDR3 region has 14 residues. CDR3 sequence: CAISESIGNQPQHF. CDR3 nucleotides: TGTGCCATCAGTGAGTCCATAGGCAATCAGCCCCAGCATTTT.

This chain links TRBV4-3 with TRBJ1-5, with TRBD1 matching over 7 bases. V lost 1 base to trimming and J lost 6 bases; unmatched junction nucleotides: 3. The CDR3 runs to 14 residues. Germline CDR1 LGHNA, CDR2 YSLEER. The CDR3 bases are TGCGCCAGCAGCCAAGGGTCAGGGGGTCAGCCCCAGCATTTT. Protein: CASSQGSGGQPQHF.